One T cell receptor (beta chain) is described in this entry. Its antigen is unknown. Noted treatment: roughly 20 received Ad26.COV2.S at low or high dose, single or two shots; about 5 received placebo; per-sample allocation not given. The samples were gathered on day 63 after the first injection of vaccine or placebo. This adult donor, from Boston, was 18-55 years old. TCRdb's table, derived via immunoSEQ multiplex PCR, lists solely in-frame clones and lacks some. The sample yields 350,000 to 400,000 clones, 88% seen once. The CDR3 length is 16 residues. Per germline, CDR1 SGHAT and CDR2 FQNNGV. V was shortened by 4 bases and J by 7 bases, with 20 bases between the two germline ends. This sample is drawn from a study of Ad26.COV2.S vaccination and SARS-CoV-2 variants. At the level of the study: Donor was assigned to the Ad26.COV2.S arm of trial COV1001.

Study conclusions and caveats: Vaccine and placebo recipients had comparable breadth of non-spike TCRs. Vaccinees displayed broader spike-specific TCR repertoires than placebo recipients.

The source was peripheral blood, collected in a trial of Ad26.COV2.S vaccine versus placebo. This chain links TRBV11-2 with TRBJ2-1; a possible D gene is TRBD2 (7 bases). The TCR was taken from a person aged 18-60 years who received the Ad26.COV2.S COVID-19 vaccine or a placebo. In DNA form, the CDR3 reads TGTGCCAGCAGCTCCCCTGAAGGGGGGGCCAGGAATGAGCAGTTCTTC. Translating gives CASSSPEGGARNEQFF.